This T cell receptor (beta chain) was obtained from a study of shared clonotypes between healthy human individuals. Study-level background: Serving as donors were a couple of women and three men, whose ages spanned 18 to 49. Study outcomes and limitations: Limited genetic and exposure-history diversity came from having few donors. Clonotype sharing among donors was thought likely to change with sequencing depth.

As concerns this clone: Antigen unknown.

Selected positively for CCR7 and CD45RO-negative, naive CD8 cells excluded terminally differentiated effector memory CD45RA+ cells. Execution of the assay was at deep level. Produced via immunoSEQ multiplex PCR; TCRdb's table is partial and in-frame only. The sample has around 1.9 million clones; 85% to 95% are singletons. The CDR3 has 13 residues. Germline-derived CDR1 and CDR2 are MNHEY and SVGAGI. The ends were cut back, 4 bases at V and 5 bases at J, with 11 bases in the middle. Material for sequencing was naive CD8+ T cells from PBMCs. This clonotype was obtained from a man younger than 35 in good health. Some clones in this sample may be carry-over from other donors' samples. This rearrangement joins TRBV6-5 to TRBJ2-5; tentatively, D is TRBD1 or TRBD2 (5 bases each). The CDR3 reads CASSSWDLETQYF. CDR3 DNA sequence: TGTGCCAGCAGTTCTTGGGACCTGGAGACCCAGTACTTC.